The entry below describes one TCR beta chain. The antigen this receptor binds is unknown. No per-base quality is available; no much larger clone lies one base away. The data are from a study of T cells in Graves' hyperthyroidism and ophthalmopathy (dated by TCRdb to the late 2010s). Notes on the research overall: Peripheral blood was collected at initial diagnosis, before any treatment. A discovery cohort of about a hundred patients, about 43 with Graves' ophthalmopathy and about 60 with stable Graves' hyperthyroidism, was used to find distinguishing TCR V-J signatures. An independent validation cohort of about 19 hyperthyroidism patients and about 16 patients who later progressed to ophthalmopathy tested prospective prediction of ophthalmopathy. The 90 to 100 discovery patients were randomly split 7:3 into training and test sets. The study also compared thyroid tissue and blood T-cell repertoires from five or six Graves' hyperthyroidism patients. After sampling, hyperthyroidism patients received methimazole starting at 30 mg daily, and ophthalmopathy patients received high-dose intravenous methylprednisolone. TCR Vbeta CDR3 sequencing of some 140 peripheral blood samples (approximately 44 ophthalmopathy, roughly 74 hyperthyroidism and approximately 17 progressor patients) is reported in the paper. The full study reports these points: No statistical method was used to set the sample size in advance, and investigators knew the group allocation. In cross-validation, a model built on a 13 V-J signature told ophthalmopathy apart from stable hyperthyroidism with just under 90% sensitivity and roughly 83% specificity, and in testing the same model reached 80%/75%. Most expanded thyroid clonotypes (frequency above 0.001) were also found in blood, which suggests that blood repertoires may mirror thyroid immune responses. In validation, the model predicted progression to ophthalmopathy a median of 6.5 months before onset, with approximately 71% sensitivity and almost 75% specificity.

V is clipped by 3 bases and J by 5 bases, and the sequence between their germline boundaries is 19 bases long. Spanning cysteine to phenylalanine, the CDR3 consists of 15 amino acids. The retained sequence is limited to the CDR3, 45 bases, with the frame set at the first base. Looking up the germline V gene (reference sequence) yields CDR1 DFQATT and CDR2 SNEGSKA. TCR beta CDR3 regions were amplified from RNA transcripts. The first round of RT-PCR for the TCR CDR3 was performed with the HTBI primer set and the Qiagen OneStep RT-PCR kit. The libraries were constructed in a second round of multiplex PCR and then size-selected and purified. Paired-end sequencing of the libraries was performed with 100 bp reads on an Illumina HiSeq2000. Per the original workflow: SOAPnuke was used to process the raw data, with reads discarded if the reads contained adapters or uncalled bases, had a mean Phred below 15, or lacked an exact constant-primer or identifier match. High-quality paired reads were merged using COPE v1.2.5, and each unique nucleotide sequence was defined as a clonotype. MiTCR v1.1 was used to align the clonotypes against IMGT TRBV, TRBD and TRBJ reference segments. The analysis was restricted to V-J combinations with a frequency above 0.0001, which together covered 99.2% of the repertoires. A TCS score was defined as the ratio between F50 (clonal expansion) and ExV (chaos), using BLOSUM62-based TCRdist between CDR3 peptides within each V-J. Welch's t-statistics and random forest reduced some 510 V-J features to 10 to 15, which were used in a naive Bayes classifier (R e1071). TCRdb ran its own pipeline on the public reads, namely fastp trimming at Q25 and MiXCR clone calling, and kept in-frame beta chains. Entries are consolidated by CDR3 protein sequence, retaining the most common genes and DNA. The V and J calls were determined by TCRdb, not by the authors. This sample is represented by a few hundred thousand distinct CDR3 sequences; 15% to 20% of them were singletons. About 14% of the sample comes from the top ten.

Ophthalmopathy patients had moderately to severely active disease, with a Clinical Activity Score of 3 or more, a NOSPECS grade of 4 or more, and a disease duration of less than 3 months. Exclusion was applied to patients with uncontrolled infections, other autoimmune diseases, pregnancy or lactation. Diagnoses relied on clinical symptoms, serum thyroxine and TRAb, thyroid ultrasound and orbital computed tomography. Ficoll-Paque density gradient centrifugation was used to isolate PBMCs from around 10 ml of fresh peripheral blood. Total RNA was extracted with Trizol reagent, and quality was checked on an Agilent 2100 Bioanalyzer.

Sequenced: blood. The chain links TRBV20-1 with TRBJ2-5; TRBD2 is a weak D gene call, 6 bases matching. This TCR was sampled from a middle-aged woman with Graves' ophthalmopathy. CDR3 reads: CSASYRAGRLETQYF. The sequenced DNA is TGCAGTGCTAGCTACAGAGCGGGCCGATTGGAGACCCAGTACTTC.